A single sample is the source of the 2 T cell receptor beta chains below, sequenced in a study of blood T cell repertoires in COVID-19. The protocol was immunoSEQ multiplex PCR, while the TCRdb copy is restricted to in-frame clones and leaves out a portion. The sample shows some 110,000 clones, about three quarters of them seen only once. The sequenced sample consisted of peripheral blood. The receptors originated from a man of 80 years or more with COVID-19, enrolled during active disease.

This sequence joins TRBV7-2 and TRBJ2-2; D gene uncertain. The CDR3 loop spans 14 amino acids. Germline-derived CDR1 and CDR2 are SGHTA and FQGNSA. The V gene lost 1 base and the J gene lost 0 bases, with 3 bases spanning the gap. The CDR3 DNA sequence: TGTGCCAGCAGCTTAGTAGCGAACACCGGGGAGCTGTTTTTT. Encoded protein: CASSLVANTGELFF. The whole variable domain, remainder taken from reference TRBV7-2 and TRBJ2-2, is GAGVSQSPSNKVTEKGKDVELRCDPISGHTALYWYRQSLGQGLEFLIYFQGNSAPDKSGLPSDRFSAERTGGSVSTLTIQRTQQEDSAVYLCASSLVANTGELFFGEGSRLTVL.

The J gene is TRBJ1-1, the V gene TRBV6-5; perhaps TRBD1 as D (6 bases). CDR1 MNHEY and CDR2 SVGAGI come from the germline V gene. CDR3 length: 15 amino acids. V shed 6 bases and J shed 5 bases, with 19 bases lying between them. CDR3 sequence reads: CASRSAGAFLTEAFF. The CDR3 nucleotides are TGTGCCAGCAGATCTGCAGGGGCCTTTTTAACTGAAGCTTTCTTT.